These T cell receptor beta chains were read from a single sample in a study of radiotherapy plus CTLA-4 blockade in lung cancer. This table comes from immunoSEQ multiplex PCR, and its TCRdb copy is limited to in-frame clones, with some not included. The sample has approximately 76,000 clones; 78% are singletons. The sequences come from peripheral blood, collected from a patient treated with radiotherapy plus ipilimumab. The receptors were gathered from a human donor with non-small cell lung cancer who had a partial response to radiotherapy plus ipilimumab. Some clones in this sample may be carry-over from other donors' samples. Each CDR3 is given with its conserved first and last residue. D genes are given only for firm matches. Not every row has a clone size; where given, it reads once, few, many or a size class.

CDR3 protein	CDR3 DNA	clone size	J gene	D gene	V gene
CAISGGQGVETQYF	TGTGCCATCAGTGGAGGACAGGGGGTTGAGACCCAGTACTTC	-	TRBJ2-5	TRBD1	TRBV10-3
CSGAGDFQYF	TGCAGTGGGGCCGGGGACTTTCAGTATTTT	-	TRBJ2-3	-	TRBV20-1
CASSFQLSSYEQYF	TGTGCCAGCAGCTTCCAGTTAAGCTCCTACGAGCAGTACTTC	few	TRBJ2-7	-	TRBV7-9
CASSLVAGGQDGYTF	TGCGCCAGCAGCTTGGTGGCAGGGGGGCAGGATGGCTACACCTTC	-	TRBJ1-2	TRBD1	TRBV5-1
CASSRQGFSTDTQYF	TGTGCCAGCAGCAGACAGGGGTTTAGCACAGATACGCAGTATTTT	-	TRBJ2-3	TRBD1	TRBV28
CAWSVPSGSVEQYF	TGTGCCTGGAGTGTACCTTCGGGGTCGGTCGAGCAGTACTTC	-	TRBJ2-7	-	TRBV30
CASSQTGGGQPQHF	TGTGCCAGCAGTCAAACAGGGGGCGGTCAGCCCCAGCATTTT	once	TRBJ1-5	TRBD1	TRBV6-5
CASSLEPVLEQYF	TGTGCCAGCAGCTTAGAGCCCGTCCTCGAGCAGTACTTC	few	TRBJ2-7	-	TRBV7-9
CASLRGLSYNEQFF	TGTGCCAGTCTCAGAGGGCTGTCCTACAATGAGCAGTTCTTC	-	TRBJ2-1	-	TRBV7-2
CASSFFHGSGDTQYF	TGTGCCAGCAGCTTCTTTCACGGGAGTGGGGATACGCAGTATTTT	-	TRBJ2-3	-	TRBV7-2
CASNRRTSGNTIYF	TGTGCCAGCAATAGAAGAACCTCTGGAAACACCATATATTTT	few	TRBJ1-3	-	TRBV28
CASSEVGSRIEGYGYTF	TGTGCCAGCAGTGAAGTAGGTAGTAGGATCGAGGGCTATGGCTACACCTTC	-	TRBJ1-2	-	TRBV6-1
CASRDRDRPKETQYF	TGCGCCAGCAGAGATCGGGACAGACCAAAAGAGACCCAGTACTTC	-	TRBJ2-5	TRBD1	TRBV10-2
CASSPGTGGQETQYF	TGTGCCAGCAGCCCGGGGACAGGAGGTCAAGAGACCCAGTACTTC	-	TRBJ2-5	TRBD1	TRBV11-1
CASFVRTGLSEQYF	TGTGCCAGCTTCGTCAGGACAGGGTTGAGTGAGCAGTACTTC	-	TRBJ2-5	TRBD1	TRBV18